One TCR beta chain is described in this entry. What it binds is unknown. V lost 4 bases, J lost 9 bases, and 5 bases stayed unmatched. The germline CDR1 and CDR2 sequences are SGDLS and YYNGEE. This CDR3 has 13 residues. On average, the one heparinised blood draw given by each donor was approximately 100 mL. Purity above 95% was achieved in all sorted populations. The data were taken from a study of beta chain features in type 1 diabetes. General observations from the study: Naive, central memory and Treg TCRB repertoires appeared more alike in patients than in healthy donors. Cells carrying high TCR expression could end up over-represented when cDNA is sequenced. All four CD4+ subsets of Type 1 diabetes patients contained TCRB CDR3s that were moderately but significantly shorter.

Expressed TCRB transcripts were sequenced because the isolated RNA had all been reverse transcribed beforehand. Libraries were prepared by immunoSEQ multiplex PCR; TCRdb keeps only in-frame clonotypes and omits some of them. The profile shows a few hundred thousand clones, 13% of them singletons. Sequencing was done on a sample of naive CD4+ T cells from blood. The chain employs TRBV9 and TRBJ2-1; the match to TRBD1 covers 9 bases. The TCR comes from a woman between 18 and 30 years old with type 1 diabetes. CDR3 sequence reads: CASSPRQGGEQFF. CDR3 sequence (DNA): TGTGCCAGCAGCCCCCGACAGGGGGGTGAGCAGTTCTTC.